This T cell receptor (beta chain) derives from a study of cytotoxic CD8 clonotypes in ibrutinib-treated CLL. Turning to this clone: The antigen is not known.

General study results and limits: While tracking circulating CD8+ T-cell counts, baseline clonality exceeded that of age-matched healthy donors. The study found public clonotypes uncommon, contracting or stable on treatment.

TCRdb's table, derived via immunoSEQ multiplex PCR, lists solely in-frame clones and lacks some. The sample contains approximately 150,000 clones, approximately 80% of which appear only once. V lost 2 bases, J lost 0 bases, and 5 bases lay in between. There are 14 residues in the CDR3. Germline values: CDR1 SGHVS, CDR2 FQNEAQ. Source: PBMCs, taken after 24 months of ibrutinib treatment. The sequence was obtained from a human donor with chronic lymphocytic leukemia. V gene TRBV7-8 combines with J gene TRBJ1-5, with D unclear. CDR3 in DNA: TGTGCCAGCAGCTTACGGGCTAGCAATCAGCCCCAGCATTTT. Translation: CASSLRASNQPQHF.